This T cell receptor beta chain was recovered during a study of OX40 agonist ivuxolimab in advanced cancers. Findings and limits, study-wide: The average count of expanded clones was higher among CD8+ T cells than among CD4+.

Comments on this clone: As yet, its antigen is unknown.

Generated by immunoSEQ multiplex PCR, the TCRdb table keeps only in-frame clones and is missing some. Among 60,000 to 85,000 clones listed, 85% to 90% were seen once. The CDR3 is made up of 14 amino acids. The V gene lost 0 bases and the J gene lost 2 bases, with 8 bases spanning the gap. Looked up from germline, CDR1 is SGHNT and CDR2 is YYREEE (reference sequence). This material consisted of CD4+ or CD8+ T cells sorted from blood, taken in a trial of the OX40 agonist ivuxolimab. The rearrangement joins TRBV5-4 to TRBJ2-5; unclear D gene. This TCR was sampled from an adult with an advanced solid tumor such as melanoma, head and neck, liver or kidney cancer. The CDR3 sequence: CASSLVGWQETQYF. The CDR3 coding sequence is TGTGCCAGCAGCTTGGTTGGCTGGCAAGAGACCCAGTACTTC.